This T cell receptor beta chain was retrieved from a study of blood T cell repertoires in COVID-19. Under the authors' procedure: Amplified reference gene primers provided the basis for estimating nucleated cell counts. The assay was immunoSEQ multiplex PCR, and TCRdb's table has in-frame clones only and misses some. The V and J calls and clone size were taken over from that table, and D and trimming were inferred from the DNA. The repertoire holds some 250,000 clones, with about 88% as singletons. Germline V gives CDR1 SQVTM, CDR2 ANQGSEA. The V and J ends lost 4 bases and 2 bases respectively, with 6 bases between them. CDR3 size: 12 residues.

Input material: peripheral blood. The chain recombines TRBV29-1 with TRBJ2-1; D perhaps matches TRBD2 (5 bases). This clonotype originated in a woman in her sixties or seventies with COVID-19, enrolled during active disease. The DNA for the CDR3 is TGCAGCGTTGTCGGGACCTACAATGAGCAGTTCTTC. Its protein product is CSVVGTYNEQFF.